The clone carrying this T cell receptor (beta chain) was observed a handful of times. Its antigen is not known. In germline, CDR1 is LGHDT, CDR2 YNNKEL (reference sequence). The trim removed 4 bases at V and 3 bases at J, leaving 10 bases unmatched. This CDR3 region has 18 residues. The library was made from cDNA and included unique molecular identifiers. Roughly 500,000 cDNA molecules came from around 1 to 9.1 million T cells. A single record per CDR3 protein comes from TCRdb applying MiXCR to the PCR reads. The sample holds roughly 540,000 distinct CDR3 sequences, 30% to 40% seen once. The data stem from a study of post-analysis software for immune sequencing data. Study in general: In terms of disease course, relapsing-remitting, secondary progressive and progressive-relapsing multiple sclerosis were included.

Study findings and constraints: Among 4 or 5 TRBV segments more frequent in patients than controls were TRBV5-6, TRBV5-1 and TRBV20-1. People with multiple sclerosis had a significantly lower normalized Chao1 diversity than controls did. Strong co-clustering by F measure was evident for samples that had been prepared in the same batch.

The TCR was taken from a girl between 2 and 17 years old with multiple sclerosis. The sequenced sample was blood. The V call is TRBV3-1, the J call TRBJ2-1; 12 positions match TRBD2. The CDR3 coding sequence is TGTGCCAGCAGCCCGTTTGTACCGACTAGCGGGGGCTACAATGAGCAGTTCTTC. It encodes CASSPFVPTSGGYNEQFF.